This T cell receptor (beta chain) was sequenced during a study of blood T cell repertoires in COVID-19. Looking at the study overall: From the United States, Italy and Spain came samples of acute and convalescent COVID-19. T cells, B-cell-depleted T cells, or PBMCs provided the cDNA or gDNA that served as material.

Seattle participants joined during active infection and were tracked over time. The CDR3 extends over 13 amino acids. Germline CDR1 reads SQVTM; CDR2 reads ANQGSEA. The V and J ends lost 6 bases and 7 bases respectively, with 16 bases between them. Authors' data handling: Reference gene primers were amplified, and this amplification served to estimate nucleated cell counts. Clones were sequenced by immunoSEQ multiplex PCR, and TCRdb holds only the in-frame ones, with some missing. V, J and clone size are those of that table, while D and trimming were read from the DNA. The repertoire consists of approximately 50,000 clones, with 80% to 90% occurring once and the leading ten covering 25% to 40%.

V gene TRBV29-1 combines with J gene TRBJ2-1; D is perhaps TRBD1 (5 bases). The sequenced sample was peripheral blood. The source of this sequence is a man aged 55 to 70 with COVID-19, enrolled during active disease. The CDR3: CSVPQVQGNEQFF. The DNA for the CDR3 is TGCAGCGTGCCACAGGTACAAGGGAATGAGCAGTTCTTC.